This T cell receptor (beta chain) comes out of a study of blood T cell repertoires in COVID-19 (dated by TCRdb to between 2020 and 2021). About the investigation overall: The collaborator samples originated in the United States, Italy and Spain and spanned the acute and convalescent phases of COVID-19. HLA class I and class II types, where available, came from metadata supplied by the sample provider rather than from assay-based typing. The samples were drawn from two sources: the first 160 participants of the ongoing ImmuneRACE study, and 1,200 or so subjects contributed by 6 global collaborators. A freely available public database, intended as a resource for researchers studying the immune response to SARS-CoV-2, is where the repertoires were released. The dataset comprised deeply sampled blood TCRbeta repertoires from subjects exposed to, actively infected with, or recovered from COVID-19. The material from the prospective study consisted of cDNA or gDNA derived from T cells, B-cell-depleted T cells, or PBMCs. Nearly every sample came with metadata listing a de-identified subject ID, COVID-19 status, age in years and sex. Broader findings and caveats from the paper: The amount of clinical and demographic metadata varied by source and participant and was provided uncurated.

A second Seattle source provided samples from volunteer blood donors who had recovered from COVID-19. Whole blood was collected in K2EDTA tubes by collaborating institutions according to the institutions' own protocols. For TCRbeta analysis, collaborators shipped samples as frozen whole blood, isolated PBMCs, or DNA extracted from either of those sample types. The CDR3 runs 15 amino acids, cysteine and phenylalanine included. Kept here is only the CDR3 DNA, which spans 45 bases and is read in frame from base 1. Here V drops 8 bases and J drops 2 bases, and the junction holds 7 bases not matched to any gene. Per the germline V gene (reference sequence), LNHNV is the CDR1 and YYDKDF is the CDR2. The immunoSEQ Assay, a bias-controlled multiplex PCR, was used to amplify TCRbeta CDR3 regions from genomic DNA. The published analysis was carried out like this. The number of nucleated cells in each sample was estimated from the amplification of reference gene primers within the assay. To quantify the absolute abundance of each unique TCRbeta CDR3 rearrangement, sequence reads were collapsed and filtered. For each sample, productive Simpson clonality was calculated as the square root of Simpson's diversity index across productive rearrangements. TCRdb took over this immuneACCESS table, retaining in-frame rearrangements with V and J assigned. Such tables are incomplete; in checked studies, under half of the missing clones stem from an unresolved V gene, and the remainder is unexplained. V, J and clone size were drawn from that table, and D and trimming were deduced from the DNA. For this sample the table gives over 200,000 clones, of which around 86% were detected only once. The top ten clones comprise approximately 9.4% of the sample.

This clone was seen just once. Its recognized antigen is unknown. No base-level quality is on record; no much larger clone is a single base apart. Sequencing used peripheral blood. This clonotype was obtained from a man aged 40-55 years who had recovered from COVID-19. The rearranged chain carries TRBV15 and TRBJ2-5, with 11 middle bases fitting TRBD1. The DNA sequence follows: TGTGCCACCCACACCGGGACAGGGGGTCAAGAGACCCAGTACTTC. Its protein reads: CATHTGTGGQETQYF.